Detailed here is one T cell receptor beta chain. These data originate in a study of blood T cell repertoires in COVID-19. Turning to the study itself: Whether acute or convalescent, the COVID-19 samples came from the United States, Italy and Spain. PBMCs, B-cell-depleted T cells, or T cells provided the cDNA or gDNA that made up the material.

J was trimmed by 8 bases and V by 1 base; bases with no gene match: 15. Germline-derived CDR1 and CDR2 are KGHSH and LQKENI. This CDR3 spans 18 amino acids. It was during active infection that Seattle patients were enrolled and then longitudinally followed. In the authors' methods: Nucleated cell counts were estimated from reference gene primer amplification. Assay: immunoSEQ multiplex PCR; the TCRdb copy retains only in-frame clones and omits some. D and trimming come from the DNA, and the V and J calls and clone size come from that table. Of about 220,000 clones listed, 85% were seen once; the top ten hold about 2.4%.

Source material: peripheral blood. This clonotype originated in a woman in her 70s with COVID-19, enrolled during active disease. The V and J genes are TRBV18 and TRBJ2-1; 9 nucleotides align to TRBD2. The CDR3 reads CASSPRVRAGGPRHEQFF. As DNA, the CDR3 is TGTGCCAGCTCACCACGCGTTCGCGCGGGAGGGCCAAGGCATGAGCAGTTCTTC.